This TCR beta chain was observed in a study of shared clonotypes between healthy human individuals. Study-level results: The low donor count limited represented genetic and exposure-history diversity. Generation probability values for non-shared clonotypes were lower than those for clonotypes shared by all four donors. Generally, naive subsets came out with larger estimated richness than memory subsets.

The repertoire was sequenced with immunoSEQ multiplex PCR; TCRdb's copy has only in-frame clones and lacks some. Of approximately 1.1 million clones listed, approximately 80% are singletons. This clone occurred once. Its antigen is as yet unknown. The CDR3 contains 13 residues. With 5 bases clipped from V and 4 bases from J, the junction kept 6 bases outside the gene matches. The germline V gene has CDR1 SGHDT and CDR2 YYEEEE. This chain connects TRBV5-6 to TRBJ2-7; 7 bases agree with TRBD1. The sample comprised memory CD4+ T cells from PBMCs. Subset of the sample: CD45RA-negative fraction. The clonotype originates from a man aged 18 to 35 in good health. Some clones in this sample may be carry-over from other donors' samples. The DNA of the CDR3 is TGTGCCAGCAGTCTCGGGACAGAATACGAGCAGTACTTC. Translation: CASSLGTEYEQYF.